What follows describes a single TCR beta chain. What it binds is not known. These data come from a study of cytomegalovirus exposure and HLA in healthy donors. General study points: The authors enumerated 150 to 200 TCR beta chains as linked to cytomegalovirus. In all likelihood, a cluster of highly shared sequence variants was a sequencing artifact. Follow-up analysis later connected one missense variant in DCLRE1C with trimming of TCR beta V- and J-genes. Per a prior analysis, the majority of TCR beta V segments were productive roughly 87% or roughly 30% of the time.

The PCR had 60 Vbeta and 13 Jbeta primers. Clones were sequenced by immunoSEQ multiplex PCR, and TCRdb holds only the in-frame ones, with some missing. The data show some 110,000 clones, with around 82% seen just once and 1.6% held by the top ten. V lost 1 base to trimming and J lost 4 bases; unmatched junction nucleotides: 3. The CDR3 runs to 15 residues. The germline V gene has CDR1 SSHAT and CDR2 FNYEAQ (reference sequence). This sequence originates from a man in his fifties in good health and CMV-seronegative. The chain couples TRBV7-7 to TRBJ2-5; 10 nucleotides line up with TRBD1. The sample was PBMCs. CDR3 nucleotides: TGTGCCAGCAGCTTAGGGACAGGGGGTGGAGAGACCCAGTACTTC. Translating it yields CASSLGTGGGETQYF.